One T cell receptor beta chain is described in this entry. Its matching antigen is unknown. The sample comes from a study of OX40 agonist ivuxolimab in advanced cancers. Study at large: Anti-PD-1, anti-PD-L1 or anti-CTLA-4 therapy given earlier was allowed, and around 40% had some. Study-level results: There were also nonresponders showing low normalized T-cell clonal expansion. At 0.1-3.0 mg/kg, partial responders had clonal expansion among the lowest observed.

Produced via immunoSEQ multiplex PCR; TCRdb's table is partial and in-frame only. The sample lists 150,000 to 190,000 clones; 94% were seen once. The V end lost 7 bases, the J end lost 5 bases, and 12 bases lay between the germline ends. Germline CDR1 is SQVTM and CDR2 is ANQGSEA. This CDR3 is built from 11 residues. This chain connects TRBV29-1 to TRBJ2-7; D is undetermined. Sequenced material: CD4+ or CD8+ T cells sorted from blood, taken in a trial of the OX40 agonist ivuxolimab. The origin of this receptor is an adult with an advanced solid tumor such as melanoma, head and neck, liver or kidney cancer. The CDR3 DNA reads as TGCAGCGGTGGGATTGGCGACGAGCAGTACTTC. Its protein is CSGGIGDEQYF.